These 13 T cell receptor beta chains originate from one sample sequenced in a study of Ad26.COV2.S vaccination and SARS-CoV-2 variants. Treatment noted: 15 to 20 received Ad26.COV2.S at low or high dose, single or two shots; 5 received placebo; per-sample allocation not given. Day 63 following the first vaccine or placebo injection was when the samples were taken. Measured with immunoSEQ multiplex PCR; TCRdb has only the in-frame clones, and not every one. This sample has around 450,000 clones, with 80% to 90% found just once. The material was peripheral blood, obtained in a trial of Ad26.COV2.S vaccine versus placebo. The receptor source for this set is a person between 18 and 59 years old who received the Ad26.COV2.S COVID-19 vaccine or a placebo.

In its sample, this clone was seen once. V gene TRBV6-2 or TRBV6-3 combines with J gene TRBJ2-4; D remains ambiguous. The V end lost 4 bases, the J end lost 0 bases, and 16 bases lay between the germline ends. The germline CDR1 and CDR2 sequences are MNHEY and SVGEGT. This CDR3 contains 17 residues. The CDR3 region has the DNA TGTGCCAGCAGTTCCGGTTCAACCCGGTTAGCCAAAAACATTCAGTACTTC. Its translation: CASSSGSTRLAKNIQYF.

This chain uses TRBV7-9 with TRBJ1-2; D gene unclear. From germline, CDR1 is SEHNR and CDR2 FQNEAQ (reference sequence). CDR3 size: 17 residues. Trimming took off 3 bases at V and 0 bases at J, with 17 bases between the two ends. The chain's CDR3 is CASSFARSALTNYGYTF. The CDR3 coding sequence is TGTGCCAGCAGCTTCGCCCGATCCGCCCTAACTAACTATGGCTACACCTTC.

The chain is built from TRBV18 and TRBJ2-7; TRBD1 aligns across 11 bases. The CDR3 contains 14 residues. Trimming took 3 bases from V and 7 from J; bases not matched to a gene: 5. Germline V lookup: CDR1 KGHSH, CDR2 LQKENI. CDR3 protein: CASSPGTGGIEQYV. The CDR3 bases are TGTGCCAGCTCACCCGGGACAGGGGGTATTGAGCAGTACGTC.

The chain is built from TRBV27 and TRBJ1-6; D is unresolved. CDR3 length: 16 amino acids. The V and J ends lost 2 bases and 4 bases respectively, with 12 bases between them. Germline lookup yields CDR1 MNHEY and CDR2 SMNVEV (reference sequence). CDR3 amino acids: CASSLGPLGYNSPLHF. The CDR3 nucleotides read TGTGCCAGCAGTTTAGGGCCACTGGGGTATAATTCACCCCTCCACTTT.

The CDR3 reads CASSSPRLGTYYEQYF. CDR3 DNA sequence: TGTGCCAGCAGCAGCCCCCGGTTGGGAACTTACTACGAGCAGTACTTC. The chain has TRBV3-1 (or the pseudogene TRBV3-2) and TRBJ2-7; D remains ambiguous. This CDR3 is built from 16 residues. Deletions cut 5 bases from V and 3 bases from J, with 20 bases between. Germline assignment: CDR1 LGHDT and CDR2 YNNKEL (reference sequence).

The J gene is TRBJ2-3, the V gene TRBV4-2; 11 positions match TRBD2. Germline V gene lookup returns CDR1 LGHNA and CDR2 YNFKEQ. V lost 1 base and J lost 3; bases outside the gene matches: 6. The CDR3 runs 17 residues. The CDR3 here is CASSQVVAGGWTDTQYF. The CDR3 DNA reads TGTGCCAGCAGCCAAGTTGTAGCGGGGGGGTGGACAGATACGCAGTATTTT.

For the CDR3, the DNA is TGTGCCAGCAGCTACTCGAGCTCCTACAATGAGCAGTTCTTC. It encodes CASSYSSSYNEQFF. The V gene is TRBV7-2, the J gene TRBJ2-1; D not certain. Germline-derived CDR1 and CDR2 are SGHTA and FQGNSA. With 4 bases removed from V and 0 bases from J, the gap between germline ends came to 7 bases. CDR3 size: 14 residues.

The genes are TRBV9 and TRBJ1-6, with a tentative D call TRBD1 (5 bases). The CDR3 totals 13 residues. The germline V gene has CDR1 SGDLS and CDR2 YYNGEE. Deletions cut 4 bases from V and 10 bases from J, with 12 bases between. CDR3 loop: CASSYQGYSPLHF. The CDR3 DNA sequence: TGTGCCAGCAGCTACCAGGGTTACTCACCCCTCCACTTT.

The chain uses TRBV6-5 and TRBJ2-1; D is perhaps TRBD1 (6 bases). Germline values: CDR1 MNHEY, CDR2 SVGAGI. This CDR3 spans 14 amino acids. Trimming took 9 bases from V and 4 from J, leaving 16 bases between them. The CDR3 region is CASNRVETYNEQFF. CDR3 bases: TGTGCCAGTAACAGGGTCGAGACTTACAATGAGCAGTTCTTC.

The chain carries TRBV9 and TRBJ1-2; TRBD1 matches at 9 bases. This CDR3 has 15 residues. The V and J ends lost 0 bases and 8 bases, in that order; junction bases with no gene match: 8. Germline V lookup: CDR1 SGDLS, CDR2 YYNGEE. The CDR3 sequence is CASSVDGQGSEGYTF. CDR3 nucleotides: TGTGCCAGCAGCGTAGACGGACAGGGGTCGGAGGGCTACACCTTC.

This clone has only one observation. The CDR3 coding sequence is TGTGCCAGCAGCCGCCCGAGCGATCGACACTCCTACAATGAGCAGTTCTTC. This sequence encodes CASSRPSDRHSYNEQFF. J is TRBJ2-1 and V is TRBV3-1 (or the pseudogene TRBV3-2), with no clear D. V was shortened by 4 bases and J by 0 bases, with 16 bases between the two germline ends. The CDR3 spans 17 residues. CDR1 is LGHDT and CDR2 is YNNKEL in the germline V gene (reference sequence).

CDR3 loop: CASSPTKTWENTGELFF. CDR3 DNA sequence: TGTGCCAGCAGTCCAACCAAAACCTGGGAGAACACCGGGGAGCTGTTTTTT. The J gene is TRBJ2-2, the V gene TRBV27; D gene uncertain. Trimming left V 5 bases short and J 1 base short, with 17 bases between. The CDR3 has 17 amino acids. Germline V CDR1 and CDR2: MNHEY, SMNVEV (reference sequence).

V is TRBV7-2 and J is TRBJ1-1; D uncertain. V was trimmed by 0 bases and J by 7 bases, leaving 9 bases between them. This CDR3 contains 13 residues. Germline V gene lookup returns CDR1 SGHTA and CDR2 FQGNSA. The CDR3 reads CASSLAFRLEAFF. The CDR3 bases are TGTGCCAGCAGCTTAGCCTTTAGACTTGAAGCTTTCTTT.